What follows is one T cell receptor (beta chain) and its context. Assay: immunoSEQ multiplex PCR; the TCRdb copy retains only in-frame clones and omits some. Of approximately 79,000 clones in the sample, roughly 97% were seen once. The data originate from a study of technical replicates of blood from a few donors. The TCR comes from a human donor in good health. What was sequenced was T cells isolated from PBMCs.

The CDR3 DNA sequence: TGTGCCAGCAGTCTCCAATGGGACACGACCTACGAGCAGTACTTC. Translation: CASSLQWDTTYEQYF. The genes are TRBV27 and TRBJ2-7; TRBD1 is a possible D gene (6 bases). The germline V gene encodes CDR1 MNHEY and CDR2 SMNVEV (reference sequence). The CDR3 is made up of 15 amino acids. The germline V and J ends were trimmed by 5 bases and 2 bases, with 16 bases remaining between them.